These 17 T cell receptor beta chains share one sample of origin, sequenced in a study of PD-L1 blockade in urothelial cancer. This sample's time point: pretreatment peripheral blood. Here immunoSEQ multiplex PCR was the method, and the copy in TCRdb shows in-frame clones only, minus some. This sample has some 20,000 clones; 89% occur once, and the top ten carry about 13%. The material was PBMCs, obtained around atezolizumab (anti-PD-L1) treatment. The receptor source for this set is a man aged 65 to 79 with urothelial cancer.

The genes are TRBV6-1 and TRBJ2-1, with 12 bases identical to TRBD2. This CDR3 is 16 amino acids long. Germline trimming cut 4 bases from V and 9 bases from J; bases unmatched to any gene: 10. Germline V gene data show CDR1 as MNHNS and CDR2 as SASEGT. The DNA for the CDR3 is TGTGCCAGCAGTGCTTCACTAGCGGGGGGCCGGGGTGAGCAGTTCTTC. Translating gives CASSASLAGGRGEQFF.

This rearrangement joins TRBV19 to TRBJ2-5; 8 bases match TRBD2. Germline CDR1 and CDR2: LNHDA and SQIVND (reference sequence). The CDR3 is 16 amino acids. V trimming: 5 bases; J trimming: 1 base; junction bases outside the gene matches: 9. In DNA form, the CDR3 reads TGTGCCAGTAGTTCCTATAGCGGGGTTGTCCAAGAGACCCAGTACTTC. Translation: CASSSYSGVVQETQYF.

This clone was seen a handful of times. The rearrangement links TRBV7-8 to TRBJ1-2; D is unclear. V was pared by 4 bases and J by 5 bases, with 11 bases between. The CDR3 is 13 amino acids. Germline V gives CDR1 SGHVS, CDR2 FQNEAQ. The CDR3 sequence is CASSSSAGYGYTF. DNA for the CDR3: TGTGCCAGCAGCTCCAGCGCGGGGTATGGCTACACCTTC.

This clone was picked up one time. The chain carries TRBV6-6 and TRBJ1-2; TRBD1 is a possible D gene (6 bases). Per germline, CDR1 MNHNY and CDR2 SVGAGI (reference sequence). The CDR3 totals 14 residues. V gave up 8 bases and J gave up 0 bases, with 13 bases separating them. The DNA of the CDR3 is TGTGCCAGCTTTCAGGACAGAACTAACTATGGCTACACCTTC. Translated: CASFQDRTNYGYTF.

The chain joins TRBV21-1 to TRBJ2-5; TRBD2 was called by the table and not checked on the DNA. TRBV21-1 is flagged as a pseudogene. The CDR3 consists of 13 residues. The CDR3 loop is CASSKSIEETQYF. The CDR3 bases are TGTGCCAGCAGCAAAAGTATAGAAGAGACCCAGTACTTC.

V is TRBV5-1 and J is TRBJ2-1; the match to TRBD2 covers 8 bases. CDR1 SGHRS and CDR2 YFSETQ come from the germline V gene. The CDR3 runs to 16 residues. Trimming at V came to 0 bases and at J to 4 bases, leaving 6 bases not matched to a gene. This CDR3 reads CASSLAGRGEYNEQFF. The CDR3 region has the DNA TGCGCCAGCAGCTTGGCCGGGCGGGGGGAATACAATGAGCAGTTCTTC.

The V gene is TRBV28, the J gene TRBJ2-3; D ambiguous. Trimming took 7 bases from V and 0 from J, leaving 11 bases between them. Germline CDR1 reads MDHEN; CDR2 reads SYDVKM. The CDR3 length is 14 residues. The CDR3 DNA reads TGTGCCAGCACCTTAGACGGGAGCACAGATACGCAGTATTTT. Translating it yields CASTLDGSTDTQYF.

The gene calls are TRBV19 and TRBJ1-2; 7 bases match TRBD1. CDR1 LNHDA and CDR2 SQIVND come from the germline V gene (reference sequence). This CDR3 has 14 residues. Unmatched junction bases numbered 7, after V lost 5 bases and J lost 4 bases. CDR3 protein: CASSLQGFPYGYTF. The CDR3 DNA reads TGTGCCAGTAGTCTACAGGGGTTCCCCTATGGCTACACCTTC.

This rearrangement joins TRBV5-1 to TRBJ2-7, with 9 bases aligning to TRBD1. CDR3 size: 15 residues. The germline V gene encodes CDR1 SGHRS and CDR2 YFSETQ. Trimming at V came to 3 bases and at J to 3 bases, leaving 7 bases not matched to a gene. In DNA, the CDR3 is TGCGCCAGCAGCTCGGGGACAGGGAATGGCTACGAGCAGTACTTC. Translating it yields CASSSGTGNGYEQYF. Drawing the rest from reference TRBV5-1 and TRBJ2-7, the complete variable domain is KAGVTQTPRYLIKTRGQQVTLSCSPISGHRSVSWYQQTPGQGLQFLFEYFSETQRNKGNFPGRFSGRQFSNSRSEMNVSTLELGDSALYLCASSSGTGNGYEQYFGPGTRLTVT.

V and J are TRBV9 and TRBJ2-7; 8 nucleotides align to TRBD2. The CDR3 covers 16 residues. Germline values: CDR1 SGDLS, CDR2 YYNGEE. V shed 0 bases, J shed 0 bases, and the junction held 5 bases outside the gene matches. The CDR3 sequence is CASSVEGGGSSYEQYF. The DNA of the CDR3 is TGTGCCAGCAGCGTAGAAGGCGGGGGGAGCTCCTACGAGCAGTACTTC.

V and J are TRBV5-4 and TRBJ2-1, with 12 bases identical to TRBD2. The V and J ends lost 0 bases and 7 bases, in that order; junction bases with no gene match: 5. CDR1 is SGHNT and CDR2 is YYREEE in the germline V gene (reference sequence). The CDR3 is 16 residues long. CDR3 in DNA: TGTGCCAGCAGCTTGGGACTAGCGGGGGTGAAAAATGAGCAGTTCTTC. Its protein product is CASSLGLAGVKNEQFF.

The chain uses TRBV20-1 and TRBJ2-3; D uncertain. Germline CDR1 reads DFQATT; CDR2 reads SNEGSKA (reference sequence). The V and J ends lost 3 bases and 6 bases respectively, with 7 bases between them. The CDR3 spans 11 residues. The DNA for the CDR3 is TGCAGTGCTAGCATCGGGGATACGCAGTATTTT. Its protein is CSASIGDTQYF.

This clone is a singleton in its sample. The V gene is TRBV5-1, the J gene TRBJ2-7, with a weak D call TRBD1 (6 bases). The V gene's germline CDR1 is SGHRS and CDR2 YFSETQ. This CDR3 spans 13 amino acids. The V end lost 3 bases, the J end lost 3 bases, and 10 bases lay between the germline ends. The CDR3 region is CASSWARGYEQYF. The CDR3 coding sequence is TGCGCCAGCAGCTGGGCCAGGGGCTACGAGCAGTACTTC.

This chain joins TRBV19 and TRBJ2-7, with 9 bases fitting TRBD2. This CDR3 has 14 residues. The ends lost 6 bases at V and 2 bases at J; junction bases unmatched: 5. Germline V gene data show CDR1 as LNHDA and CDR2 as SQIVND (reference sequence). CDR3 sequence: CASRAGGPPYEQYF. The CDR3 DNA reads TGTGCCAGTAGAGCGGGGGGACCCCCCTACGAGCAGTACTTC.

This sequence joins TRBV11-3 and TRBJ2-1, with TRBD2 as a possible D gene (5 bases). Germline V gene data show CDR1 as SGHNT and CDR2 as YENEEA. There are 14 residues in the CDR3. V was cut by 5 bases and J by 5 bases, with 13 bases left in between. The CDR3 here is CASSDGNLDNEQFF. CDR3 sequence (DNA): TGTGCCAGCAGCGACGGGAACCTAGACAATGAGCAGTTCTTC.

The chain links TRBV19 to TRBJ2-5; TRBD2 matches at 11 bases. Losses at the gene ends were 4 bases for V and 5 bases for J; bases not matched to a gene: 3. The CDR3 consists of 14 residues. Per the germline V gene, CDR1 is LNHDA and CDR2 is SQIVND (reference sequence). CDR3 sequence: CASSRLAGWETQYF. The DNA of the CDR3 is TGTGCCAGTAGTAGACTAGCGGGATGGGAGACCCAGTACTTC.

V usage is TRBV5-1 and J usage is TRBJ2-2, with TRBD2 as a possible D gene (5 bases). Germline V CDR1 and CDR2: SGHRS, YFSETQ. The CDR3 consists of 16 residues. Trimming shortened V by 4 bases and J by 0 bases, and 13 bases separated the two germline ends. CDR3 in amino acids: CASSIDGNTNTGELFF. In DNA form, the CDR3 reads TGCGCCAGCAGCATTGACGGGAACACGAACACCGGGGAGCTGTTTTTT.